A single sample gave rise to the 27 T cell receptor beta chains below, sequenced in a study of blood T cell repertoires in COVID-19. Data came from immunoSEQ multiplex PCR; TCRdb stores just in-frame clones and leaves some out. The profile shows about 300,000 clones, about 81% of them singletons. Sequencing input: peripheral blood. The source is a human donor with COVID-19, enrolled during active disease. The donor label of this sample is uncertain.

The rearrangement links TRBV19 to TRBJ1-5, with 7 bases aligning to TRBD1. Germline V gene sequence: CDR1 LNHDA, CDR2 SQIVND (reference sequence). The CDR3 length is 13 residues. The V segment lost 5 bases and the J segment 15 bases; nucleotides outside the gene matches: 13. In DNA, the CDR3 is TGTGCCAGTAGTCTACAACCCGGGACAGCCGCGCATTTT. Its translation is CASSLQPGTAAHF.

V and J are TRBV14 and TRBJ2-1; weak D call: TRBD2 (5 bases). The CDR3 spans 14 residues. The germline V gene encodes CDR1 SGHDN and CDR2 FVKESK. With 4 bases removed from V and 4 bases from J, the gap between germline ends came to 11 bases. CDR3 in DNA: TGTGCCAGCAGCCCCGGGATTGCTTACAATGAGCAGTTCTTC. It encodes CASSPGIAYNEQFF.

This clone is a singleton in its sample. V usage is TRBV5-5 and J usage is TRBJ2-7; D is possibly TRBD1 (5 bases). V shed 3 bases and J shed 5 bases, with 12 bases lying between them. CDR3 length equals 13 residues. Germline CDR1 SGHKS, CDR2 YYEKEE (reference sequence). DNA of the CDR3: TGTGCCAGCAGCTATCAGGGTACCCACGAGCAGTACTTC. Encoded protein: CASSYQGTHEQYF.

The V call is TRBV28, the J call TRBJ1-2, with D possibly TRBD1 on 6 matching bases. From germline, CDR1 is MDHEN and CDR2 SYDVKM. V lost 5 bases to trimming and J lost 8 bases, with 15 bases between them. The CDR3 is 13 residues long. CDR3: CASSPTGYIGYTF. CDR3 sequence (DNA): TGTGCCAGCAGTCCCACAGGGTACATCGGCTACACCTTC.

The V call is TRBV6-5, the J call TRBJ2-7; tentatively, D is TRBD1 (5 bases). The CDR3 runs 14 residues. Germline values: CDR1 MNHEY, CDR2 SVGAGI. Trimming removed 2 bases at V and 0 bases at J, with 8 bases between. The CDR3 sequence: CASSYGASSYEQYF. DNA of the CDR3: TGTGCCAGCAGTTACGGGGCGAGCTCCTACGAGCAGTACTTC.

This chain links TRBV30 with TRBJ2-5; TRBD1 is a possible D gene (6 bases). The germline V and J ends were trimmed by 4 bases and 1 base, with 10 bases remaining between them. The length of the CDR3 is 13 residues. CDR1 GTSNPN and CDR2 SVGIG come from the germline V gene (reference sequence). CDR3 nucleotide sequence: TGTGCCTGGAAGAGACAGGTCCAAGAGACCCAGTACTTC. Translation gives CAWKRQVQETQYF.

The chain carries TRBV6-1 and TRBJ1-3; possible D gene TRBD1, 5 bases. The length of the CDR3 is 17 residues. Per the germline V gene, CDR1 is MNHNS and CDR2 is SASEGT. V lost 4 bases, J lost 0 bases, and 16 bases lay in between. The CDR3 DNA is TGTGCCAGCAGTGTTTCTGCAGGGCCCTACTCTGGAAACACCATATATTTT. Translation gives CASSVSAGPYSGNTIYF.

This sequence joins TRBV10-3 and TRBJ2-3; 10 bases match TRBD2. CDR1 is ENHRY and CDR2 is SYGVKD in the germline V gene. The length of the CDR3 is 15 residues. Germline trimming cut 8 bases from V and 4 bases from J; bases unmatched to any gene: 9. In DNA, the CDR3 is TGTGCCATCGGCCGGCCTAGCGGGAGCTCAGATACGCAGTATTTT. It is translated as CAIGRPSGSSDTQYF.

This clone has a single count. J is TRBJ1-6 and V is TRBV7-3, with D perhaps matching TRBD1 (5 bases). CDR3 size: 14 residues. Per germline, CDR1 SGHTA and CDR2 FQGTGA. V was trimmed by 1 base and J by 11 bases, leaving 12 bases between them. The DNA for the CDR3 is TGTGCCAGCAGCTTAAGGCTCGACAGCGCACCCCTCCACTTT. This sequence encodes CASSLRLDSAPLHF.

Concerning this clone: Compared with germline, one end of the junction differs, possibly owing to a read error. The rearrangement uses TRBV29-1 and TRBJ1-1; 11 nucleotides agree with TRBD1. Germline V gives CDR1 SQVTM, CDR2 ANQGSEA. The length of the CDR3 is 13 residues. The chain's CDR3 is CSVEGQGAFEAFF. As DNA, the CDR3 is TGCAGCGTGGAAGGACAGGGGGCCTTTGAAGCTTTCTTT.

V is TRBV27 and J is TRBJ1-5; TRBD1 matches 11 bases. CDR1 is MNHEY, CDR2 SMNVEV, per germline (reference sequence). CDR3 length equals 15 residues. With 5 bases clipped from V and 5 bases from J, the junction kept 5 bases outside the gene matches. The CDR3 DNA is TGTGCCAGCAGTCCCCTGGGACAGGGGGATCAGCCCCAGCATTTT. Translation: CASSPLGQGDQPQHF.

This rearrangement joins TRBV7-8 to TRBJ2-7, with D maybe TRBD1 (5 bases). V lost 1 base and J lost 0, with 16 bases in between. Germline V gene lookup returns CDR1 SGHVS and CDR2 FQNEAQ. The CDR3 length is 17 residues. In DNA form, the CDR3 reads TGTGCCAGCAGCTTAGTTTCTGGGGCAGCATACTCCTACGAGCAGTACTTC. As protein: CASSLVSGAAYSYEQYF.

This clone was observed once. The J gene is TRBJ2-1, the V gene TRBV2, with TRBD2 matching over 8 bases. Germline trimming cut 3 bases from V and 5 bases from J; bases unmatched to any gene: 3. The CDR3 extends over 14 amino acids. CDR1 SNHLY and CDR2 FYNNEI come from the germline V gene. The CDR3 region is CASSDSGNDNEQFF. CDR3 sequence (DNA): TGTGCCAGCAGTGATAGCGGGAATGACAATGAGCAGTTCTTC.

For the CDR3, the DNA is TGTGCCAGCAGTTACTCGACTAGCCTGAGCATTCAGTACTTC. Protein: CASSYSTSLSIQYF. The V and J genes are TRBV6-6 and TRBJ2-4, with 7 bases fitting TRBD2. The V segment lost 0 bases and the J segment 9 bases; nucleotides outside the gene matches: 5. The CDR3 has 14 amino acids. Per the germline V gene, CDR1 is MNHNY and CDR2 is SVGAGI (reference sequence).

The chain uses TRBV7-2 and TRBJ2-5, with 7 bases aligning to TRBD1. The CDR3 spans 15 residues. Germline V lookup: CDR1 SGHTA, CDR2 FQGNSA. The ends lost 5 bases at V and 5 bases at J; junction bases unmatched: 11. The CDR3 loop reads CASSTRQGGEETQYF. The CDR3 nucleotides are TGTGCCAGCAGCACCCGACAGGGTGGGGAGGAGACCCAGTACTTC.

This clone was recorded a few times. Written as DNA, the CDR3 is TGTGCCAGCAGCTCAACCGTAGGACAGGGGACCCAAGAGACCCAGTACTTC. It codes for CASSSTVGQGTQETQYF. The rearrangement joins TRBV7-2 to TRBJ2-5; 9 bases align to TRBD1. The V gene's germline CDR1 is SGHTA and CDR2 FQGNSA. The ends lost 4 bases at V and 1 base at J; junction bases unmatched: 10. This CDR3 is built from 17 residues.

This clone was recorded a few times. The V and J genes are TRBV15 and TRBJ1-2; D is possibly TRBD1 (6 bases). The CDR3 consists of 17 residues. With 0 bases removed from V and 2 bases from J, the gap between germline ends came to 16 bases. Germline CDR1 is LNHNV and CDR2 is YYDKDF (reference sequence). DNA of the CDR3: TGTGCCACCAGCAGAGATGGGATCGGGGGGCTCAACTATGGCTACACCTTC. This codes for CATSRDGIGGLNYGYTF. Full variable domain (outside the CDR3, taken from reference TRBV15 and TRBJ1-2): DAMVIQNPRYQVTQFGKPVTLSCSQTLNHNVMYWYQQKSSQAPKLLFHYYDKDFNNEADTPDNFQSRRPNTSFCFLDIRSPGLGDTAMYLCATSRDGIGGLNYGYTFGSGTRLTVV.

The chain employs TRBV3-1 (or the pseudogene TRBV3-2) and TRBJ2-1; D gene ambiguous. Trimming removed 4 bases from V and 10 bases from J, with 17 bases in between. This CDR3 region has 14 residues. CDR1 is LGHDT and CDR2 is YNNKEL in the germline V gene (reference sequence). The CDR3 loop is CASSLLGRSWEQFF. CDR3 DNA: TGTGCCAGCAGCCTCCTAGGCCGTTCCTGGGAGCAGTTCTTC.

CDR3 residues: CAWRTTYRGNTIYF. Here the CDR3 DNA reads TGTGCCTGGCGAACCACCTACAGGGGAAACACCATATATTTT. The chain carries TRBV30 and TRBJ1-3; D is perhaps TRBD1 (5 bases). V lost 5 bases, J lost 4 bases, and 15 bases lay in between. Germline V gene lookup returns CDR1 GTSNPN and CDR2 SVGIG (reference sequence). This CDR3 is built from 14 residues.

This sequence joins TRBV12-5 and TRBJ1-1, with 9 bases that match TRBD1. The germline V gene has CDR1 LGHNT and CDR2 FRNRAP. The CDR3 spans 15 residues. The J segment lost 4 bases and the V segment lost 3 bases, leaving 6 bases of the junction unmatched. The CDR3 bases are TGTGCTAGTGGTTTCGGACAGGGGACGAGCACTGAAGCTTTCTTT. This translates into CASGFGQGTSTEAFF.

The rearrangement uses TRBV7-2 and TRBJ2-1; TRBD2 might be the D (6 bases). The length of the CDR3 is 15 residues. Germline V CDR1 and CDR2: SGHTA, FQGNSA. The V gene lost 2 bases and the J gene lost 7 bases, with 15 bases spanning the gap. Here the CDR3 reads CASSLQRTTWNEQFF. In DNA, the CDR3 is TGTGCCAGCAGCTTACAGCGGACTACGTGGAATGAGCAGTTCTTC.

The CDR3 DNA sequence: TGCGCCAGCAGCCACGGGGCAGGGGGCGGAACTGAAGCTTTCTTT. Amino acids: CASSHGAGGGTEAFF. The chain combines TRBV4-1 with TRBJ1-1; 8 bases align to TRBD1. Trimming took 3 bases from V and 5 from J; bases not matched to a gene: 8. Germline V gives CDR1 MGHRA, CDR2 YSYEKL. This CDR3 is 15 amino acids long.

The gene calls are TRBV28 and TRBJ2-4; the D is unclear. Germline CDR1 and CDR2: MDHEN and SYDVKM. V was trimmed by 1 base and J by 6 bases, leaving 13 bases between them. The CDR3 spans 15 residues. In nucleotides, the CDR3 is TGTGCCAGCAGTTTATCTGGAGCATACGGAAACATTCAGTACTTC. The encoded protein is CASSLSGAYGNIQYF. The entire variable domain, with the rest obtained from reference TRBV28 and TRBJ2-4, is as follows: DVKVTQSSRYLVKRTGEKVFLECVQDMDHENMFWYRQDPGLGLRLIYFSYDVKMKEKGDIPEGYSVSREKKERFSLILESASTNQTSMYLCASSLSGAYGNIQYFGAGTRLSVL.

The chain is built from TRBV3-1 (or the pseudogene TRBV3-2) and TRBJ2-7; TRBD2 aligns across 11 bases. The CDR3 has 15 residues. Per the germline V gene, CDR1 is LGHDT and CDR2 is YNNKEL (reference sequence). V shed 3 bases, J shed 7 bases, and the junction held 8 bases outside the gene matches. In nucleotides, the CDR3 is TGTGCCAGCAGCCAGGGGACTAGCGGATTAGGGGAGCAGTACTTC. It is translated as CASSQGTSGLGEQYF.

This chain links TRBV2 with TRBJ2-5; TRBD2 matches 11 bases. CDR3 length: 14 residues. Trimming cost V 3 bases and J 4 bases; bases outside gene matches: 1. CDR1 is SNHLY and CDR2 is FYNNEI in the germline V gene. CDR3 bases: TGTGCCAGCAGTGATACTAGCGGGAGAGAGACCCAGTACTTC. Its translation is CASSDTSGRETQYF.

This clone appeared a single time. The rearrangement links TRBV19 to TRBJ1-1; 10 positions match TRBD1. This CDR3 contains 14 residues. Germline trimming cut 4 bases from V and 5 bases from J; bases unmatched to any gene: 4. Germline V CDR1 and CDR2: LNHDA, SQIVND (reference sequence). Written as DNA, the CDR3 is TGTGCCAGTAGTACGACAGGGGGCGCGACTGAAGCTTTCTTT. Translating gives CASSTTGGATEAFF.

This clone was seen more than once but under ten times. The V and J genes are TRBV9 and TRBJ1-6; TRBD1 matches 8 bases. CDR1 SGDLS and CDR2 YYNGEE come from the germline V gene. V lost 0 bases, J lost 3 bases, and 2 bases stayed unmatched. CDR3 length: 16 amino acids. The CDR3 is CASSVAGQGYNSPLHF. The CDR3 region has the DNA TGTGCCAGCAGCGTAGCAGGACAGGGCTATAATTCACCCCTCCACTTT.